This T cell receptor (beta chain) was recovered during a study of Tregs in tolerant kidney transplant recipients. Notes on the study in general: For some patients, primers changed over time, blocking nucleotide-level comparison.

In the case of this clone: Antigen unknown. The same CDR3 arises from other DNA sequences in this sample as well.

Libraries were prepared by immunoSEQ multiplex PCR; TCRdb keeps only in-frame clonotypes and omits some of them. Of 50,000 to 65,000 clones listed, 80% to 90% are singletons. Mixed chimerism was transient after nonmyeloablative marrow transplants from related graft donors. Unstimulated regulatory T cells (CD4+CD25+CD127-), CD4+CD25- non-regulatory cells, CD4 and CD8 cells were FACS-sorted from thawed PBMCs. This specimen was CD4+ T cells from blood (PBMCs), taken 6 months after the transplant. The TCR sequence derives from a human patient who received a combined kidney and bone marrow transplant. The T cells may come from the graft donor.

CDR3 nucleotides: TGCGCCAGTCGATCCGGGACTAGCGGCTACGAGCAGTACTTC. Protein product: CASRSGTSGYEQYF. The chain joins TRBV5-1 to TRBJ2-7, with 11 positions matching TRBD2. The CDR3 length is 14 residues. Germline V gives CDR1 SGHRS, CDR2 YFSETQ. V gave up 8 bases and J gave up 3 bases; unmatched junction bases: 7.